The sequence of this TCR beta chain was determined in a study of Ad26.COV2.S vaccination and SARS-CoV-2 variants. This CDR3 has 13 amino acids. The germline V gene encodes CDR1 SGHAT and CDR2 FQNNGV. V lost 0 bases, J lost 7 bases, and 9 bases lay in between. Here immunoSEQ multiplex PCR was the method, and the copy in TCRdb shows in-frame clones only, minus some. Among about 480,000 clones, roughly 87% were seen once, and the ten largest hold over 10%. The treatment here: around 19 received Ad26.COV2.S at low or high dose, single or two shots; a few received placebo; per-sample allocation not given. All samples were drawn on day 63, counting from the first vaccine or placebo injection.

J is TRBJ1-2 and V is TRBV11-2; D is unclear. The source was peripheral blood, collected in a trial of Ad26.COV2.S vaccine versus placebo. This clonotype was sampled from a person between 18 and 65 years old who received the Ad26.COV2.S COVID-19 vaccine or a placebo. As DNA, the CDR3 is TGTGCCAGCAGCTTAGACCAGGACCTTGGCTACACCTTC. This translates into CASSLDQDLGYTF.